This is a list of T cell receptor beta chains from one sample in a study of shared clonotypes between healthy human individuals. The method was immunoSEQ multiplex PCR; TCRdb's version includes in-frame clones alone and lacks a portion of them. The sample includes 2 million to 3 million clones, 93% seen only once; the top ten take more than 0.35%. Sequenced material: naive CD4+ T cells from PBMCs. These TCRs come from a man younger than 35 in good health. Some clones in this sample may be carry-over from other donors' samples. CDR3s include the opening cysteine and the closing phenylalanine or tryptophan. D genes are given only for firm matches. Clone sizes are given selectively: once, few, many, or a class where the clone is expanded.

cdr3_nt | cdr3_aa | clone_size | j_call | cdr3_length | v_call | d_call
TGTGCCAGCAGCGTAGTAGATACAGAGAATACGGCTTTCTTT | CASSVVDTENTAFF | NA | TRBJ1-1 | 14 | TRBV9 | NA
TGTGCCAGCAGCGCCGGGGGTGAGCAGTTCTTC | CASSAGGEQFF | NA | TRBJ2-1 | 11 | TRBV7-3 | NA
TGCAGCGTTTTAAGGGGTGTGAGGGAGACCCAGTACTTC | CSVLRGVRETQYF | NA | TRBJ2-5 | 13 | TRBV29-1 | NA
TGTGCCAGCAGCTTAGCGCCCGGGACAGGGGAAAGTGTAGGCTATGGCTACACCTTC | CASSLAPGTGESVGYGYTF | NA | TRBJ1-2 | 19 | TRBV7-9 | TRBD1
TGTGCCAGCAAGACCGCTGGGGGGGACATTCAGTACTTC | CASKTAGGDIQYF | NA | TRBJ2-4 | 13 | TRBV11-2 | TRBD2
TGTGCCAGCAGTTCACAGGGACGGGGTTATGGCTACACCTTC | CASSSQGRGYGYTF | NA | TRBJ1-2 | 14 | TRBV28 | NA
TGTGCCAGCAGCTTGGGGAGATACGAGCAGTACTTC | CASSLGRYEQYF | once | TRBJ2-7 | 12 | TRBV11-2 | NA
TGTGCCAGCAGCTCAAGACAGGGGGCTTATGGCTACACCTTC | CASSSRQGAYGYTF | NA | TRBJ1-2 | 14 | TRBV7-2 | TRBD1
TGTGCCATCTTATCCCGGAGCTTTTCCTACAATGAGCAGTTCTTC | CAILSRSFSYNEQFF | NA | TRBJ2-1 | 15 | TRBV28 | NA
TGCGCCAGCAGCCAAGACGGTCGATTGGGTGAAAAACTGTTTTTT | CASSQDGRLGEKLFF | NA | TRBJ1-4 | 15 | TRBV4-1 | NA
TGCGCCAGCAGTCGATCCGGACAGGGAGCTTCTGGAAACACCATATATTTT | CASSRSGQGASGNTIYF | NA | TRBJ1-3 | 17 | TRBV4-3 | TRBD1
TGTGCCAGCAGCGCAGGACTCCGCACAGATACGCAGTATTTT | CASSAGLRTDTQYF | NA | TRBJ2-3 | 14 | TRBV9 | NA
TGTGCCAGCTCACCGGGACTTATCAATGCCCAGTACTTC | CASSPGLINAQYF | NA | TRBJ2-5 | 13 | TRBV18 | NA
TGTGCCAGCTCACTGCAGGGGGCGCTCGGGACCGGGGAGCTGTTTTTT | CASSLQGALGTGELFF | NA | TRBJ2-2 | 16 | TRBV18 | TRBD1
TGCGCCAGCAGCTTGCCCCGGTCCCAGGACAGGGGTTCCTACAATGAGCAGTTCTTC | CASSLPRSQDRGSYNEQFF | NA | TRBJ2-1 | 19 | TRBV5-1 | TRBD1
TGTGCCAGCAGCTTGGATAGTAGGACAGGGGGCGACGACACCTTC | CASSLDSRTGGDDTF | NA | TRBJ1-2 | 15 | TRBV7-9 | TRBD1
TGTGCCAGCAGCTTAACAGCGGACAGGGGTATGGAGACCCAGTACTTC | CASSLTADRGMETQYF | NA | TRBJ2-5 | 16 | TRBV11-3 | TRBD1
TGCGCCAGCAGCTGGAAACTAGCGGGCACAGATACGCAGTATTTT | CASSWKLAGTDTQYF | NA | TRBJ2-3 | 15 | TRBV5-1 | TRBD2
TGTGCCAGCAGCTCCTCCGGGGGAGAGGGGAGCTACAATGAGCAGTTCTTC | CASSSSGGEGSYNEQFF | NA | TRBJ2-1 | 17 | TRBV28 | NA
TGTGCCAGCAGCTTCGGACTAGCGGGAGAGACCCAGTACTTC | CASSFGLAGETQYF | few | TRBJ2-5 | 14 | TRBV7-9 | TRBD2
TGTGCCACCAGCAGAAGGGGGGCGGATGAGCAGTTCTTC | CATSRRGADEQFF | NA | TRBJ2-1 | 13 | TRBV15 | NA
TGTGCCAGCAGCGTCGACCCGACTAGCGCGCCACGGGAGCAGTACTTC | CASSVDPTSAPREQYF | few | TRBJ2-7 | 16 | TRBV9 | TRBD2
TGCGCCAGCAGCTTGGCCCTGGCGGAGCGGGAGGCCCTCTTT | CASSLALAEREALF | NA | TRBJ2-3 | 14 | TRBV5-1 | TRBD2
TGTGCCAGCTCACCATTCCCAGGGTCGAACACCGGGGAGCTGTTTTTT | CASSPFPGSNTGELFF | NA | TRBJ2-2 | 16 | TRBV18 | NA
TGTGCCAGTAGTACGACTAGCGGGAGGTATAACGGGGAGCTGTTTTTT | CASSTTSGRYNGELFF | NA | TRBJ2-2 | 16 | TRBV19 | TRBD2